This T cell receptor (beta chain) appears in the sequencing data of a study of blood T cell repertoires in COVID-19. Overall study context: T cells, B-cell-depleted T cells, or PBMCs provided the cDNA or gDNA that served as material.

Per the original data handling: For nucleated cells, counts were estimated from reference gene primer amplification. Only in-frame clones appear in the TCRdb table, and some are missing; sequencing was by immunoSEQ multiplex PCR. That table furnishes V, J and clone size, whereas the DNA furnished D and trimming. The table shows approximately 210,000 clones, with about 92% occurring only once. The trim removed 4 bases at V and 3 bases at J, leaving 9 bases unmatched. Germline lookup yields CDR1 MNHGY and CDR2 SVAAGI. The CDR3 has 17 amino acids. Sequenced input: peripheral blood. The clonotype originates from a man aged 25 to 40 with acute or convalescent COVID-19. The chain employs TRBV6-9 and TRBJ2-2; TRBD1 agrees at 9 bases. As DNA, the CDR3 is TGTGCCAGCAGTTTTGAGAGGACAGGGGTCTACACCGGGGAGCTGTTTTTT. Its protein is CASSFERTGVYTGELFF.